The rows below give T cell receptor beta chains drawn from one sample of a study of blood T cell repertoires in COVID-19. Sequencing was performed with immunoSEQ multiplex PCR; in TCRdb, only in-frame clones are kept and a portion is missing. The table lists 150,000 to 200,000 clones, roughly 93% of them singletons. Sequences were obtained from peripheral blood. The receptor source for this set is a woman in her fifties or sixties with COVID-19, enrolled during active disease. CDR3s include the opening cysteine and the closing phenylalanine or tryptophan. A D gene is named only where the DNA matches it firmly. Expanded clones get a size class; other rows say once, few or many, or leave the size out.

V	D	J	size	CDR3	DNA
TRBV19	-	TRBJ1-2	-	CASSIYRGNYGYTF	TGTGCCAGTAGTATATACCGAGGGAACTATGGCTACACCTTC
TRBV27	-	TRBJ1-3	-	CASSRMGGNSGNTIYF	TGTGCCAGCAGTCGTATGGGGGGGAACTCTGGAAACACCATATATTTT
TRBV15	-	TRBJ1-2	-	CATSRERGGPTYGYTF	TGTGCCACCAGCAGAGAACGGGGGGGACCTACCTATGGCTACACCTTC
TRBV25-1	-	TRBJ1-2	-	CASSEFRTVNYGYTF	TGTGCCAGCAGTGAGTTTAGAACGGTGAACTATGGCTACACCTTC
TRBV27	-	TRBJ1-5	once	CASSSVSNQPQHF	TGTGCCAGCAGTTCTGTTAGCAATCAGCCCCAGCATTTT
TRBV4-1	TRBD2	TRBJ2-1	-	CASSLVPGLESHEQFF	TGCGCCAGCAGCCTAGTCCCGGGACTAGAGAGCCATGAGCAGTTCTTC
TRBV5-4	-	TRBJ2-4	-	CASSLAGRGLTKNIQYF	TGTGCCAGCAGCTTGGCGGGTAGGGGGTTAACCAAAAACATTCAGTACTTC
TRBV10-3	-	TRBJ1-5	-	CAISEDSQPQHF	TGTGCCATCAGTGAGGACAGTCAGCCCCAGCATTTT
TRBV7-8	-	TRBJ1-3	-	CASSFPTHPGNTIYF	TGTGCCAGCAGCTTTCCTACTCACCCTGGAAACACCATATATTTT
TRBV9	-	TRBJ1-1	-	CASSVGQENTEAFF	TGTGCCAGCAGCGTAGGACAGGAGAACACTGAAGCTTTCTTT
TRBV18	-	TRBJ1-4	-	CASSPSATNEKLFF	TGTGCCAGCTCACCGTCTGCAACTAATGAAAAACTGTTTTTT
TRBV11-3	-	TRBJ2-3	-	CASSFDGGAEGNTQYF	TGTGCCAGCAGCTTCGATGGGGGGGCAGAAGGAAATACGCAGTATTTT
TRBV9	TRBD2	TRBJ2-3	-	CASSRGLAGGTSTDTQYF	TGTGCCAGCAGCCGGGGACTAGCGGGAGGAACTAGCACAGATACGCAGTATTTT
TRBV4-3	-	TRBJ1-2	-	CASSYGGRSNYGYTF	TGCGCCAGCAGTTATGGAGGGAGATCCAACTATGGCTACACCTTC
TRBV10-3	TRBD2	TRBJ2-3	-	CAIKGTSSSADTQYF	TGTGCCATCAAGGGGACTAGCTCTAGCGCAGATACGCAGTATTTT
TRBV18	-	TRBJ1-3	-	CASSRGKSGASGNTIYF	TGTGCCAGCTCCCGAGGGAAGTCGGGCGCATCTGGAAACACCATATATTTT
TRBV5-1	-	TRBJ2-5	-	CACSWGVVRRGRETQYF	TGCGCCTGCAGCTGGGGGGTGGTACGGAGGGGGCGAGAGACCCAGTACTTC
TRBV7-3	TRBD1	TRBJ1-6	-	CASSAGQGNSPLHF	TGTGCCAGCAGCGCCGGACAGGGGAATTCACCCCTCCACTTT
TRBV19	-	TRBJ1-1	-	CASSIQEGNTEAFF	TGTGCCAGTAGTATACAAGAGGGGAACACTGAAGCTTTCTTT
TRBV5-1	-	TRBJ2-1	-	CASSLEVSARSSYNEQFF	TGCGCCAGCAGCTTGGAAGTTAGCGCCCGATCCTCCTACAATGAGCAGTTCTTC
TRBV7-2	-	TRBJ1-5	-	CASSLVGRGSNQPQHF	TGTGCCAGCAGCTTAGTAGGACGGGGAAGCAATCAGCCCCAGCATTTT
TRBV30	TRBD1	TRBJ1-2	-	CAWSRGQYGDTF	TGTGCCTGGAGTAGGGGACAGTACGGCGATACCTTC